This entry describes one TCR beta chain. Its antigen remains unknown. The source of the sample is a study of cytomegalovirus exposure and HLA in healthy donors. It was with 60 Vbeta and 13 Jbeta primers that the PCR ran. This table comes from immunoSEQ multiplex PCR, and its TCRdb copy is limited to in-frame clones, with some not included. Among around 150,000 clones listed, more than 65% were seen once. The germline gives CDR1 MNHNS, CDR2 SASEGT. The CDR3 covers 13 residues. V lost 2 bases and J 3 bases, leaving 7 bases between the germline ends. Broader study findings: A few chains linked to CMV were shown in vitro to be specific for CMV antigens. One variant, a missense change in DCLRE1C, was linked in a later analysis to TCR beta V- and J-gene trimming. Most TCR beta V segments were productive about 90% or about 30% of the time in an earlier analysis. Some V segments (TRBV6-2 and TRBV6-3 among them) were excluded as indistinguishable.

The origin of this receptor is a man aged 18 to 35 in good health and CMV-seropositive. Sequencing used PBMCs. V usage is TRBV6-1 and J usage is TRBJ1-2; D gene unclear. DNA of the CDR3: TGTGCCAGCAGTGAAACCGGGGACTATGGCTACACCTTC. This translates into CASSETGDYGYTF.